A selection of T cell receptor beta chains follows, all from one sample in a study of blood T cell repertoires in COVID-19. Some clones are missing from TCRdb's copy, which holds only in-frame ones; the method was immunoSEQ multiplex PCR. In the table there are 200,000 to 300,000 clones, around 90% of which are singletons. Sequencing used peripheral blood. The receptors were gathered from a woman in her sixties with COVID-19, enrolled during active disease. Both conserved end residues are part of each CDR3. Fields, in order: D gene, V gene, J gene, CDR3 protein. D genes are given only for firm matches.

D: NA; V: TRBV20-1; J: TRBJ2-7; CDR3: CSASPGRAIYEQYF
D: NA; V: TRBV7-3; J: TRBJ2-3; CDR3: CASSTILWGAQYF
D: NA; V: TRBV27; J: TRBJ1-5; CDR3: CASSANMGNQPQHF
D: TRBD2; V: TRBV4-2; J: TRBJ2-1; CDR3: CASSLRLAGSYSYNEQFF
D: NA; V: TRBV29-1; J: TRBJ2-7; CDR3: CSVVYSPSGEQYF
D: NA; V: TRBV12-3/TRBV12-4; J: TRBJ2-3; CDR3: CASSFVVQLVYF
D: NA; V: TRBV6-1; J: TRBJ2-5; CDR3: CASSEDLGGETQYF
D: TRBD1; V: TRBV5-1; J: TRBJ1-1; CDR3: CASSSDRTGKGEAFF
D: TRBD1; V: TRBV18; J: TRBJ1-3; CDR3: CASSTTGLGNTIYF
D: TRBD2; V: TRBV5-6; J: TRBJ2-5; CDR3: CASSLAVGRGTQYF
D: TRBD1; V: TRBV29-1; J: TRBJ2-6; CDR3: CSVVQMRPGQGASGANVLTF
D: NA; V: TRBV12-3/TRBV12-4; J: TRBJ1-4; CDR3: CASSQTSGAGVFF
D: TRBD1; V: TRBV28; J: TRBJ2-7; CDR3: CATDEGALEQYF
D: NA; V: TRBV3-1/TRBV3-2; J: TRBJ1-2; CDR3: CASSQDHGMWGYTF
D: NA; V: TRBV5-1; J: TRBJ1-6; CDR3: CASSSNPGSRSLHF
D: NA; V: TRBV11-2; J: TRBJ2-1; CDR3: CASSLDLSYNEQFF
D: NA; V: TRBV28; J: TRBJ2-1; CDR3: CATGGSYNEQFF
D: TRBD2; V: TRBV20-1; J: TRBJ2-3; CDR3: CSASGAGGTDTQYF
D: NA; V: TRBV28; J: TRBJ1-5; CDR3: CASSPRFNQPQHF
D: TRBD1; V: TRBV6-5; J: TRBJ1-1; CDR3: CASSPRTGGAEAFF
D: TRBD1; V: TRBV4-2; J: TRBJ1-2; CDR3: CASSRIQGQGAGYGYTF
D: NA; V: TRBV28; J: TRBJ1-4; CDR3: CASSLRREKLFF
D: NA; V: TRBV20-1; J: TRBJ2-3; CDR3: CSGGTTDTQYF
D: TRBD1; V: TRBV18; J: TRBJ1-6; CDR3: CASSPRQGTYNSPLHF
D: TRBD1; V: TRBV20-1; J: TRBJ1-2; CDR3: CSASDRGRGANGYTF
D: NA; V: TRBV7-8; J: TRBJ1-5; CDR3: CASSLGPTGLNQPQHF
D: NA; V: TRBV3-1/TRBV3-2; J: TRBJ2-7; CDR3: CASSQGSGRGWYEQYF
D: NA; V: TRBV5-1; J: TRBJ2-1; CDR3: CASSVGGGAIYNEQFF
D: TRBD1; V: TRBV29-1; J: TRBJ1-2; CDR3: CSVETGGGYTF
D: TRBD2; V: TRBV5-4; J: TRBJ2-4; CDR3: CASSLRGGRNIQYF
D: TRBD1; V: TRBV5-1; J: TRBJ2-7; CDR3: CASTWGTGGSEQYF
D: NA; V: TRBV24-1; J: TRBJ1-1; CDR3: CATSDTGSGTEAFF
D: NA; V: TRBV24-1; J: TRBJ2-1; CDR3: CATSDQVGNEQFF
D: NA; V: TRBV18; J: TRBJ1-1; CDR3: CASSPGGGSDTEAFF
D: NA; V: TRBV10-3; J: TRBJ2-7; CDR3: CAISVGTKGTYEQYF
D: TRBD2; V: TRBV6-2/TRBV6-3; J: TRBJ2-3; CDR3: CASSKTSGRGARPDTQYF
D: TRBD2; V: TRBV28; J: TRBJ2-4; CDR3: CASSEPRTSGRAQDIQYF
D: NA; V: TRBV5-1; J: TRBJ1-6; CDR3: CASSLQWGGNSPLHF
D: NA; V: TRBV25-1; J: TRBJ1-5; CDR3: CASSAPGFSGNQPQHF
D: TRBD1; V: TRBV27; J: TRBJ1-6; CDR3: CASSLPGRGHNSPLHF
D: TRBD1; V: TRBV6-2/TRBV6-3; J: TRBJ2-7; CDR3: CASSGTESYEQYF
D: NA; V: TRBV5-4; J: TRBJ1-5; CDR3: CASSSSGSFDQPQHF
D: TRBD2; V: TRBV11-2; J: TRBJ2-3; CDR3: CASSSIAGGTDTQYF
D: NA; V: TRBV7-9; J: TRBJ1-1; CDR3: CASSPRLSSRNLLNTEAFF
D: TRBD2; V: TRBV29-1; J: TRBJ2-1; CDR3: CSAVGAGVGNEQFF
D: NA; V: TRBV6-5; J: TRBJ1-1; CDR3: CASSYAGEAFF
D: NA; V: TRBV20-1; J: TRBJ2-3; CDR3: CSASISGSTDTQYF
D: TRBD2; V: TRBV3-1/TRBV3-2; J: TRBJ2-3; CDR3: CASSPRQGLAGADTQYF
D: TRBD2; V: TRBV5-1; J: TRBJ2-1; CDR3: CASSLVLAGSSYNEQFF
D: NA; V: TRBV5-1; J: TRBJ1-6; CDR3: CASSLGIGNSPLHF
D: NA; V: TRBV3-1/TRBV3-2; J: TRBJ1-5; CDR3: CASSQDHGIGNQPQHF
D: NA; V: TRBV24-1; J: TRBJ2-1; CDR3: CATSDPDTSSYNEQFF
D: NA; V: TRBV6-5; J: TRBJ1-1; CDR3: CASTRGALAEAFF
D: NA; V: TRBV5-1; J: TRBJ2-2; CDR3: CASSLEPSAAGELFF
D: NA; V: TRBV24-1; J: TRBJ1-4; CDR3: CATRGGVGEKLFF